This T cell receptor (beta chain) was observed in a study of human T cells and chemical hapten exposure. As for the study in general: Skin on the upper inner arm, roughly 2 cm by roughly 2 cm in size, was sensitized with 2% DPC. Study-level findings and limits: Those TCRs sitting above 1 in 1000 frequency stayed the same with DPC sensitization.

What the library attached to individual cDNA molecules were unique molecular identifiers. Authors' methods: A typical sample had roughly 96,000 TCRs, with about 23,224 to 750,000 overall. TCRdb reprocessed the RACE reads via MiXCR and lists one record per CDR3 protein. The V and J calls reflect TCRdb's pipeline rather than the authors' work. The repertoire includes under 200,000 distinct CDR3 sequences, 25% to 30% of them detected once, and roughly 3% sits in the top ten. Trimming removed 4 bases from V and 8 bases from J, with 15 bases in between. CDR3 size: 12 residues. Per the germline V gene, CDR1 is SQVTM and CDR2 is ANQGSEA. This clonotype was counted a few times. The antigen is undetermined. Documented time point: pre-sensitization, week 0. Treatment denoted: therapeutic diphenylcyclopropenone sensitization with weekly scalp DPC.

The source material was whole blood, sampled in connection with sensitization to the hapten diphenylcyclopropenone (DPC). J is TRBJ2-7 and V is TRBV29-1; D is undetermined. This clonotype was sampled from a woman aged 25 to 39 with alopecia areata. Some clones in this sample may be carry-over from other donors' samples. CDR3 sequence: CSVARTDTQQYF. As DNA, the CDR3 is TGCAGCGTTGCACGGACCGACACCCAGCAGTACTTC.